This T cell receptor beta chain was retrieved from a study of blood T cell repertoires in COVID-19. Looking at the study overall: Collection of acute and convalescent COVID-19 samples took place in the United States, Italy and Spain. Sample material is recorded as cDNA or gDNA derived from T cells, B-cell-depleted T cells, or PBMCs.

Sequencing used immunoSEQ multiplex PCR; TCRdb keeps in-frame clones, though not all of them. The data contain 150,000 to 190,000 clones, 75% to 85% of them singletons. The material sequenced was peripheral blood. The clonotype originates from a man in his 60s with acute or convalescent COVID-19.

CDR3: CASSYTRGEVDTQYF. CDR3 nucleotide sequence: TGTGCCAGCAGTTACACCCGGGGGGAGGTAGATACGCAGTATTTT. V and J are TRBV6-5 and TRBJ2-3; 7 nucleotides align to TRBD2. J gave up 5 bases and V 2 bases, and 7 bases lay outside the gene matches. CDR1 and CDR2 from the germline V gene are MNHEY and SVGAGI. CDR3 size: 15 residues.